What follows is one TCR beta chain and its context. V was clipped by 6 bases and J by 0 bases, with 13 bases between them. CDR3 length: 15 residues. Looked up from germline, CDR1 is MNHNS and CDR2 is SASEGT. This specimen belongs to a study of T cell changes during pregnancy in multiple sclerosis. Profiled with immunoSEQ multiplex PCR; TCRdb holds only in-frame clones, not every one. The profile shows approximately 68,000 clones, around 91% of them singletons. This clonotype was obtained from a female donor in good health, enrolled as a control in a pregnancy study. Here the sequenced sample was peripheral blood, taken in the third trimester of pregnancy. V usage is TRBV6-1 and J usage is TRBJ2-3, with unresolved D. The CDR3 sequence: CASSAGYTSTDTQYF. The CDR3 coding sequence is TGTGCCAGCAGCGCAGGTTATACTAGCACAGATACGCAGTATTTT.